Below, 8 T cell receptor beta chains from the same sample are listed, as sequenced in a study of blood T cell repertoires in COVID-19. Produced via immunoSEQ multiplex PCR; TCRdb's table is partial and in-frame only. Counted here are approximately 97,000 clones, around 84% occurring once; the ten biggest clones make up 35% to 40%. The sequenced material came from peripheral blood. These receptors all stem from a man of 80 years or more with acute or convalescent COVID-19.

The genes are TRBV18 and TRBJ2-2; no firm D call. CDR1 is KGHSH, CDR2 LQKENI, per germline. Trimming left V 0 bases short and J 3 bases short, with 8 bases between. This CDR3 is built from 15 residues. The chain's CDR3 is CASSPPTPHTGELFF. The CDR3 region has the DNA TGTGCCAGCTCACCACCGACTCCTCACACCGGGGAGCTGTTTTTT.

The gene calls are TRBV19 and TRBJ2-5; 11 nucleotides align to TRBD2. The V gene's germline CDR1 is LNHDA and CDR2 SQIVND (reference sequence). This CDR3 region has 16 residues. V lost 2 bases to trimming and J lost 2 bases; unmatched junction nucleotides: 4. CDR3 nucleotide sequence: TGTGCCAGTAGTATAACCCTAGCGGGGGGACAAGAGACCCAGTACTTC. This codes for CASSITLAGGQETQYF.

With respect to this clone: The sample contains more than one DNA sequence encoding this CDR3. This chain uses TRBV11-3 with TRBJ2-1; 8 bases agree with TRBD1. Trimming took 5 bases from V and 1 from J; bases not matched to a gene: 4. This CDR3 has 15 residues. Germline V gene lookup returns CDR1 SGHNT and CDR2 YENEEA. The CDR3 here is CASSLGQGSYNEQFF. The CDR3 DNA follows: TGTGCCAGCAGCCTCGGACAGGGTTCCTACAATGAGCAGTTCTTC.

Regarding this clone: Sequence at one end of the junction differs from germline and may be a read error. This chain links TRBV29-1 with TRBJ2-1, with 8 bases identical to TRBD2. The CDR3 totals 14 residues. The germline gives CDR1 SQVTM, CDR2 ANQGSEA. The CDR3 DNA reads as TGCAGCGTCGAAGGACTAGCCGCCTACAATGAGCAGTTCTTC. Its protein product is CSVEGLAAYNEQFF.

The rearrangement links TRBV29-1 to TRBJ1-2, with 9 nucleotides matching TRBD1. Germline-derived CDR1 and CDR2 are SQVTM and ANQGSEA. This CDR3 spans 13 amino acids. The ends lost 4 bases at V and 8 bases at J; junction bases unmatched: 8. As DNA, the CDR3 is TGCAGCGTTGGGCTCGGGACAGGGATAGGCTACACCTTC. Protein product: CSVGLGTGIGYTF.

This chain joins TRBV7-7 and TRBJ1-4, with no clear D. Per germline, CDR1 SSHAT and CDR2 FNYEAQ (reference sequence). This CDR3 is built from 13 residues. The DNA of the CDR3 is TGTGCTAGCGGTCACGGAGGGATGGAAAAACTGTTTTTT. Translation: CASGHGGMEKLFF.

The chain employs TRBV5-4 and TRBJ1-2; 8 bases map to TRBD1. CDR3 length: 17 residues. V shed 4 bases and J 2 bases; nucleotides not matched to a gene: 13. Germline CDR1 reads SGHNT; CDR2 reads YYREEE (reference sequence). CDR3 region: CASSTTGAGRGNYGYTF. CDR3 nucleotide sequence: TGTGCCAGCAGCACGACAGGGGCGGGCCGTGGAAACTATGGCTACACCTTC.

The rearrangement uses TRBV29-1 and TRBJ2-5; D call uncertain. V lost 4 bases, J lost 0 bases, and 9 bases lay in between. Looked up from germline, CDR1 is SQVTM and CDR2 is ANQGSEA. The CDR3 spans 13 residues. The CDR3 DNA reads TGCAGCGTTGTTGCAGGCCACCAAGAGACCCAGTACTTC. Its protein product is CSVVAGHQETQYF.